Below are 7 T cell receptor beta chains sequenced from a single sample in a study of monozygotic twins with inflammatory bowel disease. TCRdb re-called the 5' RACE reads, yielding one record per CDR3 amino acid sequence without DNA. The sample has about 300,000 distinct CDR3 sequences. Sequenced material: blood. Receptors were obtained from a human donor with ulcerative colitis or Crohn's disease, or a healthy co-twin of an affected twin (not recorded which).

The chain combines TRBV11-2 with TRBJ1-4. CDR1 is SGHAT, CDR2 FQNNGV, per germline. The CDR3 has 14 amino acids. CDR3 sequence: CASSLDLMSEKLFF.

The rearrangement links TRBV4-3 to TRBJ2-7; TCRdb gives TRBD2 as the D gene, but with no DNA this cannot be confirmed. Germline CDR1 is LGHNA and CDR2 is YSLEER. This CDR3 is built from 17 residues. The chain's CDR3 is CASSQDSTGGGPYEQYF.

CDR3 region: CASKLDIGGANEQFF. This rearrangement joins TRBV4-3 to TRBJ2-1; TCRdb's D call, TRBD1, is unchecked because there is no DNA. The germline V gene encodes CDR1 LGHNA and CDR2 YSLEER. The CDR3 covers 15 residues.

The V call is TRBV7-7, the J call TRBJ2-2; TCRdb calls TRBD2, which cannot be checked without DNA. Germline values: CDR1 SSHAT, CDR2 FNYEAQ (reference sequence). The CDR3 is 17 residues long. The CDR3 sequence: CAFNREGVGRGTGELFF.

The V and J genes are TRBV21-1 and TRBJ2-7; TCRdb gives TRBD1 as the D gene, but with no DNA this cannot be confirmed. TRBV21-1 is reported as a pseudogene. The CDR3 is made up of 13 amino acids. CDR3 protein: CASSNRWEGKQYF.

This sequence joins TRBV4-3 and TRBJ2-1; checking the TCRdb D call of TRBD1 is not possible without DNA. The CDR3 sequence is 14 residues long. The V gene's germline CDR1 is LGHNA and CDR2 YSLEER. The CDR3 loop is CASSQLNGRYEQFF.

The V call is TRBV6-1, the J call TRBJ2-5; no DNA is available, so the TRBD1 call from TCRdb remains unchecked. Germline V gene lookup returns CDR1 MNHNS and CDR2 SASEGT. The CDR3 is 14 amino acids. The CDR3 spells CASRRDRPLETQYF.